This is a list of T cell receptor beta chains from one sample in a study of T cells in Graves' hyperthyroidism and ophthalmopathy. MiXCR, applied by TCRdb to the multiplex PCR reads, yields one record per CDR3 protein. The sample holds hundreds of thousands of distinct CDR3 sequences, approximately 15% seen once. Source material: blood. The receptors stem from a woman between 18 and 29 years old with Graves' hyperthyroidism. Each CDR3 is given with its conserved first and last residue. The D gene is left open where the match is weak. Only some rows state a clone size, as once, few, many or a class for expanded clones.

d_gene	abundance	len	v_gene	j_gene	CDR3nt	CDR3aa
TRBD1	-	16	TRBV6-1	TRBJ1-2	TGTGCCACCAGACCACCTGGACAGGGCAAAAACTATGGCTACACCTTC	CATRPPGQGKNYGYTF
-	-	14	TRBV20-1	TRBJ1-2	TGCAGTGCTAGTACAGGACAGCCTAACTATGGCTACACCTTC	CSASTGQPNYGYTF
-	-	15	TRBV4-2	TRBJ1-4	TGTGCCAGCAGCCAAGGACTACAGGGAGGTGAAAAACTGTTTTTT	CASSQGLQGGEKLFF
TRBD1	-	16	TRBV4-1	TRBJ1-2	TGCGCCAGCAGCCAAGTGGTTACAGGGGGCCTCTATGGCTACACCTTC	CASSQVVTGGLYGYTF
TRBD1	many	18	TRBV2	TRBJ2-3	TGTGCCAGCAGTGAAGGGGGACAGGGTCCGGGAGGAACAGATACGCAGTATTTT	CASSEGGQGPGGTDTQYF
-	many	17	TRBV5-1	TRBJ2-2	TGCGCCAGCAGCTTGAGGCAGGGGCGAGCGAACACCGGGGAGCTGTTTTTT	CASSLRQGRANTGELFF
TRBD1	-	14	TRBV7-9	TRBJ1-6	TGTGCCAGCAGCCCGGGACAGGGCGTCTCACCCCTCCACTTT	CASSPGQGVSPLHF
-	many	15	TRBV9	TRBJ2-7	TGTGCCAGCAGTGGGGGCCAACGCGGAGATTACGAGCAGTACTTC	CASSGGQRGDYEQYF
TRBD1	-	12	TRBV24-1	TRBJ1-1	TGTGCCACCAGTTCCCCAGGGGGGTACGCTTTCTTT	CATSSPGGYAFF
-	-	15	TRBV29-1	TRBJ2-5	TGCAGCGTTGAGGAGGGGCAACATAACCAAGAGACCCAGTACTTC	CSVEEGQHNQETQYF
-	-	16	TRBV7-9	TRBJ1-1	TGTGCCAGCAGCTTATCTATCAGGTTAGAGAACACTGAAACTTTCTTT	CASSLSIRLENTETFF
TRBD2	few	13	TRBV7-9	TRBJ2-7	TGTGCCAACGAAAGGGCGGGAGGATACGAGCAGTACTTC	CANERAGGYEQYF
TRBD1	many	14	TRBV12-3/TRBV12-4	TRBJ2-1	TGTGCCAGCAGACCATGGGACAGCCACAATGAGCAGTTCTTC	CASRPWDSHNEQFF
-	many	14	TRBV24-1	TRBJ1-5	TGTGCCACCAGTGAGAGATATAGCAATCAGCCCCAGCATTTT	CATSERYSNQPQHF
TRBD1	many	13	TRBV10-3	TRBJ1-4	TGTGCCATCAGTGAAGGACAGGGGGAAAAACTGTTTTTT	CAISEGQGEKLFF
TRBD1	many	15	TRBV5-6	TRBJ2-3	TGTGCCAGCAGTCCGACAGGGGGCGGAACAGATACGCAGTATTTT	CASSPTGGGTDTQYF
-	-	16	TRBV7-9	TRBJ1-4	TGTGCCAGCAGCTTAGCACCCCCCCGCGACCGAGAAAAACTGTTTTTT	CASSLAPPRDREKLFF
TRBD2	-	17	TRBV7-2	TRBJ2-3	TGTGCCAGCAGCTATCGGGGGACTAGCGTAGTCACAGATACGCAGTATTTT	CASSYRGTSVVTDTQYF
TRBD2	-	14	TRBV20-1	TRBJ2-3	TGCAGTGCTGGGCTAGCGGGAGTTGCAGATACGCAGTATTTT	CSAGLAGVADTQYF
TRBD2	few	18	TRBV10-1	TRBJ2-2	TGCGCCAGCAGTGAGTCAGTTCTAGCGGGCGCAAACACCGGGGAGCTGTTTTTT	CASSESVLAGANTGELFF
-	-	14	TRBV20-1	TRBJ1-3	TGCAGTGCTGATGGGGCGGGGTCTGGAAACACCATATATTTT	CSADGAGSGNTIYF
-	many	14	TRBV12-3/TRBV12-4	TRBJ2-7	TGTGCCAGCACACGCGGGACCCCGACCAGCGAGCAGTACTTC	CASTRGTPTSEQYF
TRBD1	few	13	TRBV10-3	TRBJ2-3	TGTGCCACGGCGGACAGGGTGGCAGATACGCAGTATTTT	CATADRVADTQYF
TRBD2	-	15	TRBV7-3	TRBJ2-1	TGTGCCAGCAGCTTAACGGCGGGGGGGCGGTATGAGCAGTTCTTC	CASSLTAGGRYEQFF
-	many	13	TRBV6-2/TRBV6-3	TRBJ2-1	TGTGCCAGCAGTTATTTGACCTACAATGAGCAGTTCTTC	CASSYLTYNEQFF
TRBD2	many	14	TRBV7-9	TRBJ2-5	TGTGCCAGCAGCACTGACAGCGGGAGGGAGACCCAGTACTTC	CASSTDSGRETQYF
-	many	14	TRBV7-2	TRBJ1-1	TGTGCCAGCCTTAATGGGGGGACAAACACTGAAGCTTTCTTT	CASLNGGTNTEAFF
TRBD1	once	15	TRBV28	TRBJ2-5	TGTGCCAGCAGTCCACCGGACAGGGGTGAAGAGACCCAGTACTTC	CASSPPDRGEETQYF
-	-	16	TRBV19	TRBJ2-3	TGTGCCAGTAGTATTGGACTAAGCGGACTCACAGATACGCAGTATTTT	CASSIGLSGLTDTQYF
-	many	16	TRBV18	TRBJ1-5	TGTGCCAGCTCACCGGCCGGGCAGGGACGTGTTCAGCCCCAGCATTTT	CASSPAGQGRVQPQHF
TRBD2	many	15	TRBV13	TRBJ2-7	TGTGCCAGCAGCCAAACTAGCGGGGGGTCCTACGAGCAGTACTTC	CASSQTSGGSYEQYF
-	many	15	TRBV5-1	TRBJ1-1	TGCGCCAGCAGCTGGGGTTTAGGGGCGAACACTGAAGCTTTCTTT	CASSWGLGANTEAFF
-	many	14	TRBV4-1	TRBJ1-2	TGCGCCAGCAGCAGCGGGACGGATAACTATGGCTACACCTTC	CASSSGTDNYGYTF
TRBD1	many	13	TRBV20-1	TRBJ1-4	TGCAGTGCCCGGACAGGGGATGACGAAAAACTGTTTTTT	CSARTGDDEKLFF
TRBD2	-	15	TRBV3-1	TRBJ2-7	TGTGCCAGCAGCCCAATAGCGGGAGGGACCTACGAGCAGTACTTC	CASSPIAGGTYEQYF
-	-	15	TRBV27	TRBJ1-6	TGTGCCAGCACTATAGGGGGGGTAAGCCATTCACCCCTCCACTTT	CASTIGGVSHSPLHF
-	once	17	TRBV19	TRBJ1-6	TGTGCCAGTAGTAGGGCTACAGGGAATAACTATAATTCACCCCTCCACTTT	CASSRATGNNYNSPLHF
-	many	14	TRBV6-2/TRBV6-3	TRBJ1-5	TGTGCCAGCAGTTTCCCAGCCCTCAATCAGCCCCAGCATTTT	CASSFPALNQPQHF
TRBD1	-	15	TRBV5-1	TRBJ1-2	TGCGCCAGCAGCTTGGCCTCAGGGGGCCCGCATGGCTACACCTTC	CASSLASGGPHGYTF
-	few	18	TRBV28	TRBJ2-7	TGTGCCAGCAGTTTAGGGGCCCCTTTGACATCCACCTCCTACGAGCAGTACTTC	CASSLGAPLTSTSYEQYF
-	-	12	TRBV28	TRBJ1-2	TGTGCCACCAATGTAGGAACGTATGGCTACACCTTC	CATNVGTYGYTF
TRBD1	few	14	TRBV12-3/TRBV12-4	TRBJ1-2	TGTGCCAGCAGCTTAGACTGGACAGGGAATGGCTACACCTTC	CASSLDWTGNGYTF
-	few	11	TRBV12-3/TRBV12-4	TRBJ2-1	TGTGCCAGCAGTTTAACAGATCTTCTGTTCTTC	CASSLTDLLFF
-	few	16	TRBV20-1	TRBJ1-2	TGCAGTGCTAGAGATCCATACAACGGTTTCAACTATGGCTACACCTTC	CSARDPYNGFNYGYTF
-	many	15	TRBV20-1	TRBJ2-1	TGCAGTGCTAGAGAGGCACTAGCAGCCGACAATGAGCAGTTCTTC	CSAREALAADNEQFF
-	-	15	TRBV20-1	TRBJ1-2	TGCAGTGCCCCCGACCGGGTAGGGTTGAGATATGGCTACACCTTC	CSAPDRVGLRYGYTF